Listed below are T cell receptor beta chains from one sample, sequenced in a study of blood T cells in healthy people across ages. From the 5' RACE reads, TCRdb called clonotypes with MiXCR, one entry per CDR3 protein. This repertoire shows about 800,000 distinct CDR3 sequences, around 50% found once; its top ten account for about a sixth. Sequencing was carried out using blood. Every receptor here comes from an elderly man in good health. CDR3s include the opening cysteine and the closing phenylalanine or tryptophan. Fields, in order: CDR3 protein, CDR3 DNA, D gene, clone size, V gene, J gene. A D gene is named only where the DNA matches it firmly. Size tells how often a clone was seen (once, few, many) or the class of an expanded clone, and some rows leave it out.

CDR3 protein: CASSVALAKNIQYF
CDR3 DNA: TGTGCCAGCAGCGTAGCCCTAGCCAAAAACATTCAGTACTTC
D gene: -
clone size: many
V gene: TRBV7-2
J gene: TRBJ2-4

CDR3 protein: CASSYLAILEQYF
CDR3 DNA: TGTGCCAGCAGTTACTTGGCGATCCTCGAGCAGTACTTC
D gene: -
clone size: -
V gene: TRBV6-2/TRBV6-3
J gene: TRBJ2-7

CDR3 protein: CASSLERTFYEQYF
CDR3 DNA: TGTGCCAGCAGCTTGGAGCGGACCTTTTACGAGCAGTACTTC
D gene: -
clone size: few
V gene: TRBV7-2
J gene: TRBJ2-7

CDR3 protein: CASRSQASYNEQFF
CDR3 DNA: TGTGCCAGCAGATCCCAGGCGTCCTACAATGAGCAGTTCTTC
D gene: -
clone size: -
V gene: TRBV28
J gene: TRBJ2-1

CDR3 protein: CASSLGQFNTEAFF
CDR3 DNA: TGTGCCAGCAGTTTGGGACAGTTTAACACTGAAGCTTTCTTT
D gene: TRBD1
clone size: -
V gene: TRBV12-3/TRBV12-4
J gene: TRBJ1-1

CDR3 protein: CASSESAGRETQYF
CDR3 DNA: TGTGCCAGCAGCGAAAGTGCGGGGAGGGAGACCCAGTACTTC
D gene: -
clone size: few
V gene: TRBV7-6
J gene: TRBJ2-5

CDR3 protein: CSASGTGLNSPLHF
CDR3 DNA: TGCAGTGCTTCCGGGACAGGGTTGAATTCACCCCTCCACTTT
D gene: TRBD1
clone size: -
V gene: TRBV20-1
J gene: TRBJ1-6

CDR3 protein: CASIRRSSGANVLTF
CDR3 DNA: TGTGCCAGCATCCGCCGAAGCTCTGGGGCCAACGTCCTGACTTTC
D gene: -
clone size: many
V gene: TRBV28
J gene: TRBJ2-6

CDR3 protein: CSARDFGRDSTEAFF
CDR3 DNA: TGCAGTGCTAGAGATTTCGGTAGGGACAGCACTGAAGCTTTCTTT
D gene: TRBD1
clone size: -
V gene: TRBV20-1
J gene: TRBJ1-1

CDR3 protein: CSVEDPLRGQYNEQFF
CDR3 DNA: TGCAGCGTTGAAGATCCCCTCAGGGGGCAATACAATGAGCAGTTCTTC
D gene: TRBD1
clone size: few
V gene: TRBV29-1
J gene: TRBJ2-1

CDR3 protein: CASSPPSAGQDEQFF
CDR3 DNA: TGTGCCAGCAGCCCTCCGTCCGCGGGACAGGATGAGCAGTTCTTC
D gene: TRBD1
clone size: -
V gene: TRBV11-3
J gene: TRBJ2-1

CDR3 protein: CSASILAGPYGQYF
CDR3 DNA: TGCAGTGCTAGCATACTAGCGGGACCCTACGGGCAGTACTTC
D gene: TRBD2
clone size: -
V gene: TRBV20-1
J gene: TRBJ2-7

CDR3 protein: CASSPSRGLAYEQYF
CDR3 DNA: TGTGCCAGCAGCCCTAGCAGGGGACTAGCGTACGAGCAGTACTTC
D gene: TRBD2
clone size: -
V gene: TRBV7-2
J gene: TRBJ2-7

CDR3 protein: CAISPRTSGRIPDTQYF
CDR3 DNA: TGTGCCATCAGTCCCCGGACTAGCGGGAGAATCCCAGATACGCAGTATTTT
D gene: TRBD2
clone size: -
V gene: TRBV10-3
J gene: TRBJ2-3

CDR3 protein: CSVGTSTDTQYF
CDR3 DNA: TGCAGCGTGGGGACTAGCACAGATACGCAGTATTTT
D gene: -
clone size: -
V gene: TRBV29-1
J gene: TRBJ2-3

CDR3 protein: CATSDAPTVSGGQYF
CDR3 DNA: TGTGCCACCAGTGATGCCCCGACAGTGTCCGGAGGGCAGTACTTC
D gene: -
clone size: many
V gene: TRBV24-1
J gene: TRBJ2-5

CDR3 protein: CASSYSRQLNQPQHF
CDR3 DNA: TGTGCCAGCAGTTACTCCAGACAGCTAAATCAGCCCCAGCATTTT
D gene: -
clone size: -
V gene: TRBV6-6
J gene: TRBJ1-5

CDR3 protein: CASSRHPAGGQETQYF
CDR3 DNA: TGTGCCAGCAGCCGCCACCCCGCGGGGGGGCAAGAGACCCAGTACTTC
D gene: TRBD2
clone size: -
V gene: TRBV3-1
J gene: TRBJ2-5

CDR3 protein: CAISEMAGSVHEQYF
CDR3 DNA: TGTGCCATCAGTGAGATGGCAGGGAGCGTCCACGAGCAGTACTTC
D gene: -
clone size: -
V gene: TRBV10-3
J gene: TRBJ2-7

CDR3 protein: CASSVVRGSLNDEQFF
CDR3 DNA: TGTGCCAGCAGCGTAGTCAGGGGCTCCCTTAACGATGAGCAGTTCTTC
D gene: -
clone size: many
V gene: TRBV9
J gene: TRBJ2-1

CDR3 protein: CSARDSEARGYTF
CDR3 DNA: TGCAGTGCTAGAGATTCAGAAGCTCGTGGCTACACCTTC
D gene: -
clone size: few
V gene: TRBV20-1
J gene: TRBJ1-2

CDR3 protein: CATNEGQETQYF
CDR3 DNA: TGTGCCACCAACGAGGGCCAAGAGACCCAGTACTTC
D gene: -
clone size: -
V gene: TRBV10-3
J gene: TRBJ2-5

CDR3 protein: CSARKGGLTEAFF
CDR3 DNA: TGCAGTGCTAGAAAGGGGGGCCTCACTGAAGCTTTCTTT
D gene: -
clone size: few
V gene: TRBV20-1
J gene: TRBJ1-1